This T cell receptor (beta chain) stems from a study of blood T cell repertoires in COVID-19. Study in general: COVID-19 samples, acute and convalescent, were from the United States, Italy and Spain.

Enrolled during active infection, Seattle patients were then followed longitudinally. In the source study's methods: Researchers report that nucleated cell counts were estimated from reference gene primer amplification. Some clones are missing from TCRdb's copy, which holds only in-frame ones; the method was immunoSEQ multiplex PCR. V, J and clone size are those of that table, while D and trimming were read from the DNA. There are roughly 250,000 clones in the sample; 80% to 85% occur only once, and approximately 14% lies in the top ten. The ends were cut back, 6 bases at V and 0 bases at J, with 14 bases in the middle. This CDR3 region has 15 residues. CDR1 is LNHNV and CDR2 is YYDKDF in the germline V gene (reference sequence).

J is TRBJ1-1 and V is TRBV15; possibly TRBD1 for D (5 bases). Input material: peripheral blood. This TCR derives from a person aged 65 to 85 with COVID-19, enrolled during active disease. The CDR3 DNA is TGTGCCACCAGTATCGGGGGGACCATGAACACTGAAGCTTTCTTT. It encodes CATSIGGTMNTEAFF.